One T cell receptor beta chain is described in this entry. This receptor's antigen is unknown. No clone much larger than this one lies a single base away; base qualities are absent. This sample is drawn from a study of blood T cell repertoires in COVID-19 (dated by TCRdb to about 2020). At the level of the whole study: Samples from collaborators originated in the United States, Italy and Spain and spanned both the acute and convalescent phases of COVID-19. A freely available public database, intended as a resource for researchers studying the immune response to SARS-CoV-2, is where the repertoires were released. The prospective study material was composed of cDNA or gDNA derived from T cells, B-cell-depleted T cells, or PBMCs. Sample metadata almost always included a de-identified subject ID, COVID-19 status, age in years and sex. Where HLA class I and class II types were available, the types were taken from metadata supplied by the sample provider, not from assay-based typing. Deeply sampled blood TCRbeta repertoires from subjects exposed to, actively infected with, or recovered from COVID-19 were included in the dataset. Samples were obtained from the ongoing ImmuneRACE study (first 160 participants) and from 1,000 to 1,500 subjects provided by 6 global collaborators. The investigation overall reported the following: How much clinical and demographic metadata was included differed by source and by participant, and the metadata was provided uncurated.

The germline V gene specifies MGHRA as CDR1 and YSYEKL as CDR2. The CDR3 has 15 amino acids, counting the end cysteine and phenylalanine. Here the CDR3 DNA is all that survives: 45 bases in frame from base 1. For this chain, trimming is 6 bases at the V end and 5 bases at the J end, and the number of junction bases without a gene match is 11. TCRbeta CDR3 regions were amplified from genomic DNA by means of the immunoSEQ Assay, a bias-controlled multiplex PCR. Concerning the study's data processing: Nucleated cell counts per sample were estimated from amplification of reference gene primers within the assay. Sequence reads were collapsed and filtered to measure the absolute abundance of every unique TCRbeta CDR3 rearrangement. Productive Simpson clonality was computed per sample as the square root of Simpson's diversity index over productive rearrangements. TCRdb obtained this table from immuneACCESS and retained in-frame rearrangements with V and J assigned. These tables miss some clones; where compared with another copy, unresolved V genes account for less than half of the shortfall, and the remainder is unexplained. The V and J calls and clone size come from that table; D and trimming were worked out from the DNA. The sample table records fewer than 350,000 clones; over 80% of these occur just once. Around 4% of the sample lies in the top ten.

Whole blood was collected in K2EDTA tubes by collaborating institutions according to the institutions' own protocols. Collaborator samples were shipped for TCRbeta analysis as frozen whole blood, isolated PBMCs, or DNA extracted from either sample type. The sample consisted of peripheral blood. The chain employs TRBV4-1 and TRBJ1-2, with 8 bases aligning to TRBD1. The receptor's source is a woman aged 45-60 years with active or convalescent COVID-19. The CDR3 sequence is CASRVPGGSPYGYTF. The nucleotide sequence reads as follows: TGCGCCAGCAGAGTTCCAGGGGGCTCCCCATATGGCTACACCTTC.